The 23 T cell receptor beta chains presented below share a single source sample, sequenced in a study of Graves' ophthalmopathy and Graves' hyperthyroidism. Amplified TCR beta CDR3 regions were obtained using RNA transcripts as template. A first-round RT-PCR used HTBI primers, followed by a second-round multiplex PCR. TCRdb reanalysed the multiplex PCR reads using MiXCR and keeps one entry per CDR3 protein. The profile shows 170,000 or so distinct CDR3 sequences, under 40% of them singletons. Sequences were obtained from peripheral blood. The receptors originated from a middle-aged woman with Graves' ophthalmopathy.

Details on this clonotype: Germline and junction disagree at one end, which may indicate a read error. CDR3 bases: TGTGCCAGCAGTTTAGTGGACTATGGTTACACCTTC. This codes for CASSLVDYGYTF. J is TRBJ1-2 and V is TRBV28, with D unresolved. The CDR3 totals 12 residues. Germline V gene sequence: CDR1 MDHEN, CDR2 SYDVKM.

This clonotype was seen ten or more times. The genes are TRBV10-3 and TRBJ2-7; D is undetermined. The CDR3 covers 12 residues. V was shortened by 5 bases and J by 6 bases, with 11 bases between the two germline ends. CDR1 and CDR2 (germline): ENHRY, SYGVKD. The CDR3 DNA sequence: TGTGCCATCAGTTCCACTGACACCGAGCAGTACTTC. This translates into CAISSTDTEQYF.

The sample holds many counts of this clonotype. The gene calls are TRBV28 and TRBJ1-1; TRBD1 matches 8 bases. Germline CDR1 and CDR2: MDHEN and SYDVKM. The V and J ends lost 5 bases and 4 bases, in that order; junction bases with no gene match: 9. The length of the CDR3 is 15 residues. This CDR3 reads CASSTNYRGGTEAFF. The CDR3 nucleotides are TGTGCCAGCAGTACCAACTACAGGGGGGGCACTGAAGCTTTCTTT. Using reference TRBV28 and TRBJ1-1 for the parts outside the CDR3, the full variable domain is DVKVTQSSRYLVKRTGEKVFLECVQDMDHENMFWYRQDPGLGLRLIYFSYDVKMKEKGDIPEGYSVSREKKERFSLILESASTNQTSMYLCASSTNYRGGTEAFFGQGTRLTVV.

This clonotype was recorded at least ten times. The rearrangement joins TRBV28 to TRBJ2-5; possible D gene TRBD1, 6 bases. There are 14 residues in the CDR3. V was shortened by 2 bases and J by 5 bases, with 12 bases between the two germline ends. Germline lookup yields CDR1 MDHEN and CDR2 SYDVKM. DNA for the CDR3: TGTGCCAGCAGTTTACAGGGACAAGGGGAGACCCAGTACTTC. This encodes CASSLQGQGETQYF.

This clonotype has a count of ten or more. The chain joins TRBV6-5 to TRBJ1-2; D call uncertain. V shed 2 bases and J shed 8 bases, with 15 bases lying between them. This CDR3 region has 14 residues. Germline assignment: CDR1 MNHEY and CDR2 SVGAGI. CDR3 coding DNA: TGTGCCAGCAGTTACGCCTGGCCGCGCAGCGGCTACACCTTC. This translates into CASSYAWPRSGYTF.

The rearrangement uses TRBV12-3 or TRBV12-4 and TRBJ2-7, with D possibly being TRBD1 (5 bases). This CDR3 comprises 11 residues. Trimming cost V 7 bases and J 10 bases, with 14 bases left between them. The CDR3 spells CASTNGAVQYF. CDR3 coding DNA: TGTGCCAGCACTAATGGGGCAGTTCAGTACTTC.

This clonotype was seen many times. The genes are TRBV12-3 or TRBV12-4 and TRBJ2-7; TRBD2 matches at 12 bases. J lost 0 bases, V lost 5 bases, and 11 bases had no gene match. This CDR3 region has 18 residues. The CDR3 protein is CASSVGGLAGYISYEQYF. The DNA for the CDR3 is TGTGCCAGCAGTGTCGGCGGACTAGCGGGGTACATCTCCTACGAGCAGTACTTC.

This clonotype was counted ten times or more. The V gene is TRBV6-1, the J gene TRBJ1-5; no clear D. V was trimmed by 3 bases and J by 4 bases, leaving 10 bases between them. The CDR3 extends over 14 amino acids. Per germline, CDR1 MNHNS and CDR2 SASEGT. CDR3 in amino acids: CASSDQTVNQPQHF. The CDR3 nucleotides read TGTGCCAGCAGTGATCAGACCGTGAATCAGCCCCAGCATTTT.

The table lists this clonotype with a few counts. The chain recombines TRBV5-1 with TRBJ2-5; a possible D gene is TRBD1 (6 bases). The ends were cut back, 0 bases at V and 4 bases at J, with 7 bases in the middle. Germline V gene lookup returns CDR1 SGHRS and CDR2 YFSETQ. The CDR3 loop spans 13 amino acids. Here the CDR3 DNA reads TGCGCCAGCAGCTTGGCAGGGGCAGAGACCCAGTACTTC. It specifies CASSLAGAETQYF.

This chain connects TRBV15 to TRBJ2-5; 7 positions agree with TRBD2. Unmatched junction bases numbered 15, after V lost 0 bases and J lost 2 bases. Germline V lookup: CDR1 LNHNV, CDR2 YYDKDF (reference sequence). The CDR3 length is 19 residues. The CDR3 spells CATSRDLWGGRKEQETQYF. CDR3 in DNA: TGTGCCACCAGCAGAGATCTTTGGGGCGGGAGAAAGGAACAAGAGACCCAGTACTTC.

This clonotype was recorded many times. V usage is TRBV20-1 and J usage is TRBJ2-4; 12 bases map to TRBD1. Looked up from germline, CDR1 is DFQATT and CDR2 is SNEGSKA (reference sequence). There are 17 residues in the CDR3. V lost 4 bases and J lost 8; bases outside the gene matches: 15. DNA for the CDR3: TGCAGTGCTATTTCAGGGACAGGGGGCGCCTTTGTGGACATTCAGTACTTC. Amino acids: CSAISGTGGAFVDIQYF.

This clonotype has a count of ten or more. The chain carries TRBV6-5 and TRBJ2-7; the D gene is possibly TRBD2 (5 bases). Germline V gives CDR1 MNHEY, CDR2 SVGAGI. V dropped 4 bases and J dropped 0 bases, with 10 bases sitting between them. This CDR3 has 14 residues. The CDR3 nucleotides are TGTGCCAGCAGTTCATACCGGGGCTCCTACGAGCAGTACTTC. Translating gives CASSSYRGSYEQYF.

The rearrangement joins TRBV6-5 to TRBJ1-3; D remains ambiguous. CDR3 length: 15 residues. CDR1 and CDR2 (germline): MNHEY, SVGAGI. V shed 2 bases and J shed 0 bases, with 8 bases lying between them. CDR3 loop: CASSYRRTSGNTIYF. CDR3 coding DNA: TGTGCCAGCAGTTACCGGCGGACCTCTGGAAACACCATATATTTT.

This clonotype has a count of ten or more. The rearrangement links TRBV4-3 to TRBJ2-7; 7 bases agree with TRBD1. The J segment lost 3 bases and the V segment lost 0 bases, leaving 2 bases of the junction unmatched. CDR3 length: 14 residues. Looked up from germline, CDR1 is LGHNA and CDR2 is YSLEER. The CDR3 DNA reads as TGCGCCAGCAGCCAAGATAACAGGGGCTACGAGCAGTACTTC. Translating it yields CASSQDNRGYEQYF.

In DNA form, the CDR3 reads TGCGCCAGCAGCCTAGCGGGAGCCGCTCTGGGGCACTACGAGCAGTACTTC. Protein: CASSLAGAALGHYEQYF. The chain joins TRBV4-1 to TRBJ2-7; TRBD2 agrees at 9 bases. CDR1 is MGHRA, CDR2 YSYEKL, per germline. The V segment lost 4 bases and the J segment 3 bases; nucleotides outside the gene matches: 13. The CDR3 runs to 17 residues.

The V and J genes are TRBV19 and TRBJ2-2, with 8 bases identical to TRBD1. The germline V gene encodes CDR1 LNHDA and CDR2 SQIVND (reference sequence). This CDR3 has 14 residues. The ends lost 9 bases at V and 8 bases at J; junction bases unmatched: 11. The CDR3 reads CASSPGQGVGELFF. For the CDR3, the DNA is TGTGCCAGCAGCCCCGGACAGGGTGTTGGGGAGCTGTTTTTT.

V is TRBV4-3 and J is TRBJ2-2; D assignment may be TRBD1 or TRBD2 (5 bases each). V lost 4 bases and J 0 bases, leaving 9 bases between the germline ends. This CDR3 is built from 15 residues. Germline loops: CDR1 LGHNA, CDR2 YSLEER. CDR3 in amino acids: CASSLRGTNTGELFF. The CDR3 coding sequence is TGCGCCAGCAGCCTCCGGGGCACGAACACCGGGGAGCTGTTTTTT.

This clonotype was found many times. The chain combines TRBV7-8 with TRBJ2-7; a weak D match, TRBD1 (6 bases). V gave up 1 base and J gave up 6 bases, with 16 bases separating them. The CDR3 is made up of 15 amino acids. The germline CDR1 and CDR2 sequences are SGHVS and FQNEAQ. The CDR3 region has the DNA TGTGCCAGCAGCTTAGTCCCAGGGGATTTTGGCGAGCAGTACTTC. It codes for CASSLVPGDFGEQYF.

This chain joins TRBV5-1 and TRBJ1-5; no definite D call. V shed 4 bases and J shed 3 bases, with 11 bases lying between them. CDR1 is SGHRS and CDR2 is YFSETQ in the germline V gene. The CDR3 totals 14 residues. This chain's CDR3 is CASSLTSNNQPQHF. The CDR3 nucleotides are TGCGCCAGCAGCCTTACGTCCAACAATCAGCCCCAGCATTTT.

This clonotype was counted at least ten times. This chain uses TRBV28 with TRBJ1-5, with D uncertain. The CDR3 is 13 amino acids. Germline assignment: CDR1 MDHEN and CDR2 SYDVKM. Trimming shortened V by 7 bases and J by 2 bases, and 9 bases separated the two germline ends. This CDR3 is CASKWTGNQPQHF. The CDR3 DNA is TGTGCCAGCAAGTGGACGGGCAATCAGCCCCAGCATTTT.

This clonotype was seen many times. The CDR3 loop reads CASSGGSNQPQHF. CDR3 in DNA: TGCGCCAGCAGTGGAGGTAGCAATCAGCCCCAGCATTTT. V usage is TRBV10-2 and J usage is TRBJ1-5; D remains unclear. The CDR3 has 13 amino acids. Germline V gene data show CDR1 as WSHSY and CDR2 as SAAADI. Trimming took off 4 bases at V and 0 bases at J, with 4 bases between the two ends.

This clonotype was observed many times. The chain joins TRBV30 to TRBJ2-5; 10 bases agree with TRBD1. The CDR3 contains 14 residues. J gave up 7 bases and V 3 bases, and 8 bases lay outside the gene matches. Per germline, CDR1 GTSNPN and CDR2 SVGIG (reference sequence). DNA of the CDR3: TGTGCCTGGAGGGGGACAGGGGTCTCAGGGACCCAGTACTTC. This encodes CAWRGTGVSGTQYF.

CDR3 in DNA: TGCGCCAGCAGCGGGCTAGGGACAGAAGCCAAAAACATTCAGTACTTC. Translation: CASSGLGTEAKNIQYF. The rearrangement joins TRBV5-1 to TRBJ2-4; 7 bases are shared with TRBD1. CDR1 is SGHRS and CDR2 is YFSETQ in the germline V gene. V lost 4 bases and J lost 0; bases outside the gene matches: 7. The CDR3 consists of 16 residues.